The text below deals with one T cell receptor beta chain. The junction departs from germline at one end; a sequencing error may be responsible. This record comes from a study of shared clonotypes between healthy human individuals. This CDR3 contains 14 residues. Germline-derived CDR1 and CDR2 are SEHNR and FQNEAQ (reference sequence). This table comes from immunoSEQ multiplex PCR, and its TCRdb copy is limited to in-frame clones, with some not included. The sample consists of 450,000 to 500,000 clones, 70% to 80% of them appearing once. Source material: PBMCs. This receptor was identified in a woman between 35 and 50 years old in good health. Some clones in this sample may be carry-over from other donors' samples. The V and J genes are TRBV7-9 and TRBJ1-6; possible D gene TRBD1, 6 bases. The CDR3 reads CASGFGGGNSPLHF. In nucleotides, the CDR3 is TGTGCCAGCGGCTTCGGGGGCGGAAATTCACCCCTCCACTTT.